The rows below give T cell receptor beta chains drawn from one sample of a study of shared clonotypes between healthy human individuals. Profiled with immunoSEQ multiplex PCR; TCRdb holds only in-frame clones, not every one. The sample shows approximately 1,500,000 clones, nearly 99% of them seen only once. The sample consisted of naive CD4+ T cells sorted from blood. The receptors stem from a man aged 25 to 40 in good health. Each CDR3 is given with its conserved first and last residue. Fields, in order: clone size, V gene, D gene, J gene, CDR3 protein, CDR3 DNA. A D gene is named only where the DNA matches it firmly. Rows may omit the clone size; those that give it use once, few, many or a size class.

clone_size: -
v_call: TRBV29-1
d_call: -
j_call: TRBJ2-3
cdr3_aa: CSVGGSSTDTQYF
cdr3_nt: TGCAGCGTCGGGGGATCTAGCACAGATACGCAGTATTTT

clone_size: once
v_call: TRBV10-1
d_call: -
j_call: TRBJ2-6
cdr3_aa: CASSNAGANVLTF
cdr3_nt: TGCGCCAGCAGTAATGCTGGGGCCAACGTCCTGACTTTC

clone_size: -
v_call: TRBV19
d_call: -
j_call: TRBJ2-1
cdr3_aa: CASSIISRNEQFF
cdr3_nt: TGTGCCAGTAGTATAATCAGCCGTAATGAGCAGTTCTTC

clone_size: -
v_call: TRBV5-5
d_call: -
j_call: TRBJ2-1
cdr3_aa: CASSLGSASNEQFF
cdr3_nt: TGTGCCAGCAGCTTGGGATCGGCTAGTAATGAGCAGTTCTTC

clone_size: -
v_call: TRBV4-2
d_call: TRBD2
j_call: TRBJ2-3
cdr3_aa: CASSQEGRLAGVADTQYF
cdr3_nt: TGTGCCAGCAGCCAAGAGGGGAGGCTAGCGGGAGTTGCCGATACGCAGTATTTT

clone_size: -
v_call: TRBV27
d_call: -
j_call: TRBJ1-4
cdr3_aa: CASSPLRATNEKLFF
cdr3_nt: TGTGCCAGCAGCCCACTGAGGGCCACTAATGAAAAACTGTTTTTT

clone_size: -
v_call: TRBV7-8
d_call: TRBD2
j_call: TRBJ2-2
cdr3_aa: CASSTLSGTYTGELFF
cdr3_nt: TGTGCCAGCAGCACCCTCAGCGGGACTTACACCGGGGAGCTGTTTTTT

clone_size: once
v_call: TRBV10-3
d_call: TRBD2
j_call: TRBJ2-7
cdr3_aa: CAISNGRALEQYF
cdr3_nt: TGTGCCATCAGTAACGGGAGGGCTCTCGAGCAGTACTTC

clone_size: once
v_call: TRBV28
d_call: -
j_call: TRBJ2-1
cdr3_aa: CASAGLYNEQFF
cdr3_nt: TGTGCCAGCGCGGGTCTTTACAATGAGCAGTTCTTC

clone_size: -
v_call: TRBV5-1
d_call: TRBD2
j_call: TRBJ2-7
cdr3_aa: CASSPLTSTYSYEQYF
cdr3_nt: TGCGCCAGCAGCCCCTTGACTAGCACCTACTCCTACGAGCAGTACTTC

clone_size: -
v_call: TRBV4-1
d_call: TRBD2
j_call: TRBJ2-1
cdr3_aa: CACTAGGPRNEQFF
cdr3_nt: TGCGCCTGCACGGCGGGAGGGCCGAGGAATGAGCAGTTCTTC

clone_size: -
v_call: TRBV9
d_call: -
j_call: TRBJ2-1
cdr3_aa: CASSVLPDNEQFF
cdr3_nt: TGTGCCAGCAGCGTACTGCCAGACAATGAGCAGTTCTTC

clone_size: -
v_call: TRBV2
d_call: -
j_call: TRBJ1-5
cdr3_aa: CASSDQGDQPQHF
cdr3_nt: TGTGCCAGCAGTGACCAGGGAGATCAGCCCCAGCATTTT

clone_size: -
v_call: TRBV28
d_call: TRBD2
j_call: TRBJ2-7
cdr3_aa: CASRVSGTSYEQYF
cdr3_nt: TGTGCCAGCAGAGTTAGCGGGACCTCCTACGAGCAGTACTTC